The 8 T cell receptor beta chains presented below share a single source sample, sequenced in a study of blood T cell repertoires in COVID-19. Here immunoSEQ multiplex PCR was the method, and the copy in TCRdb shows in-frame clones only, minus some. The data show roughly 200,000 clones, just under 80% seen once. The sequencing input was peripheral blood. The receptors were gathered from an elderly woman with active or convalescent COVID-19.

Written as DNA, the CDR3 is TGTGCCAGCCTAGCGGGGGGGCGACAAGAGACCCAGTACTTC. Protein sequence: CASLAGGRQETQYF. The chain carries TRBV28 and TRBJ2-5, with 12 positions matching TRBD2. Germline CDR1 reads MDHEN; CDR2 reads SYDVKM. J gave up 2 bases and V 8 bases, and 3 bases lay outside the gene matches. This CDR3 spans 14 amino acids.

Ten or more counts support this clone. The chain is built from TRBV6-1 and TRBJ2-3; D gene unclear. This CDR3 contains 13 residues. Germline assignment: CDR1 MNHNS and CDR2 SASEGT. The germline V and J ends were trimmed by 3 bases and 2 bases, with 6 bases remaining between them. The CDR3 sequence: CASSEIDTDTQYF. CDR3 in DNA: TGTGCCAGCAGTGAGATAGACACAGATACGCAGTATTTT.

This clone occurred a few times. V gene TRBV7-9 combines with J gene TRBJ2-7, with TRBD2 as a possible D gene (5 bases). Trimming removed 1 base at V and 7 bases at J, with 11 bases between. The V gene's germline CDR1 is SEHNR and CDR2 FQNEAQ (reference sequence). The CDR3 length is 13 residues. CDR3 residues: CASSLVASLEQYF. Written as DNA, the CDR3 is TGTGCCAGCAGCTTAGTGGCTAGCTTAGAGCAGTACTTC.

The rearrangement joins TRBV5-1 to TRBJ2-3, with 10 bases that match TRBD2. The V segment lost 7 bases and the J segment 3 bases; nucleotides outside the gene matches: 5. The CDR3 extends over 14 amino acids. The germline CDR1 and CDR2 sequences are SGHRS and YFSETQ. CDR3 residues: CASCRTSGTDTQYF. The CDR3 region has the DNA TGCGCCAGCTGCCGGACTAGCGGTACAGATACGCAGTATTTT.

This sequence joins TRBV28 and TRBJ1-1; the D is unclear. V was trimmed by 8 bases and J by 1 base, leaving 8 bases between them. This CDR3 is built from 12 residues. The germline CDR1 and CDR2 sequences are MDHEN and SYDVKM. The CDR3 DNA reads as TGTGCCAGCCGTGTAGCGAACACTGAAGCTTTCTTT. Translated: CASRVANTEAFF.

The chain joins TRBV18 to TRBJ1-5, with TRBD1 identical over 10 bases. The CDR3 has 15 amino acids. CDR1 is KGHSH and CDR2 is LQKENI in the germline V gene. With V trimmed by 3 bases and J by 5 bases, 4 bases remained unmatched. CDR3 protein: CASSPPTGGDQPQHF. As DNA, the CDR3 is TGTGCCAGCTCACCCCCGACAGGGGGCGATCAGCCCCAGCATTTT.

About this clone itself: The junction departs from germline at one end; a sequencing error may be responsible. The chain recombines TRBV28 with TRBJ2-7, with 9 positions matching TRBD2. The CDR3 length is 15 residues. The germline V gene encodes CDR1 MDHEN and CDR2 SYDVKM. CDR3 loop: CASRAGGGGSNEQYF. DNA for the CDR3: TGTGCCAGCAGGGCCGGCGGGGGGGGCTCCAACGAGCAGTACTTC.

The genes are TRBV3-1 (or the pseudogene TRBV3-2) and TRBJ1-2, with 9 bases that match TRBD1. Looked up from germline, CDR1 is LGHDT and CDR2 is YNNKEL (reference sequence). The V gene end was trimmed by 1 base and the J gene end by 8 bases; junction bases not matched to a gene: 5. The CDR3 sequence is 14 residues long. CDR3 protein: CASSQAGTGLGYTF. The CDR3 DNA is TGTGCCAGCAGCCAAGCCGGGACAGGGTTAGGCTACACCTTC.